This TCR beta chain was found in a study of OX40 agonist ivuxolimab in advanced cancers. Study-level background: An agonistic human IgG2 monoclonal antibody against OX40 (CD134) was given. Prior anti-PD-1, anti-PD-L1 or anti-CTLA-4 therapy was allowed; roughly 40% had some.

Measured with immunoSEQ multiplex PCR; TCRdb has only the in-frame clones, and not every one. Among 60,000 to 100,000 clones listed, 75% to 90% were seen once. V lost 2 bases to trimming and J lost 4 bases, with 8 bases between them. Germline values: CDR1 SEHNR, CDR2 FQNEAQ (reference sequence). This CDR3 has 13 amino acids. The starting material was CD4+ or CD8+ T cells sorted from blood, obtained in a trial of the OX40 agonist ivuxolimab. The rearrangement uses TRBV7-9 and TRBJ1-1; D gene ambiguous. This receptor was taken from an adult with an advanced solid tumor such as melanoma, head and neck, liver or kidney cancer. The CDR3 bases are TGTGCCAGCAGCTTAACGGGCAGCACTGAAGCTTTCTTT. The encoded protein is CASSLTGSTEAFF.